This T cell receptor (beta chain) was sequenced during a study of T cell changes during pregnancy in multiple sclerosis. TCRdb keeps only in-frame clones here, not all; method: immunoSEQ multiplex PCR. The sample yields more than 35,000 clones, 92% seen once. This CDR3 has 14 amino acids. The V end was cut by 6 bases, the J end by 5 bases, with 13 bases between. In germline, CDR1 is SNHLY, CDR2 FYNNEI. The receptor was derived from a female donor with multiple sclerosis, enrolled in a pregnancy study. The J gene is TRBJ2-2, the V gene TRBV2; D ambiguous. The sample was CD4+ T cells from peripheral blood mononuclear cells, taken in the third trimester of pregnancy. The CDR3 here is CASSYTPGTGELFF. In nucleotides, the CDR3 is TGTGCCAGCAGCTACACTCCCGGGACCGGGGAGCTGTTTTTT.